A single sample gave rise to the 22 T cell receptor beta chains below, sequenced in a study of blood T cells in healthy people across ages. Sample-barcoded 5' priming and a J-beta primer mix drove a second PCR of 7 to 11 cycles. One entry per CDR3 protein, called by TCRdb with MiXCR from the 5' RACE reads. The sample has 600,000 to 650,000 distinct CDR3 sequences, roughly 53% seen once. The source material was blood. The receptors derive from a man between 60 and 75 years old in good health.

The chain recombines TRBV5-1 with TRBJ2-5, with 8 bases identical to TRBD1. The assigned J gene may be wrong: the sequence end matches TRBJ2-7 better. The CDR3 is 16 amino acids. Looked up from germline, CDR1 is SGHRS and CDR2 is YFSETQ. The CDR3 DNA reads TGCGCCAGCAGCTCTCAACCGGGACAGGTCTCCTACGAGCAGTACTTC. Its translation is CASSSQPGQVSYEQYF.

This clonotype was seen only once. The CDR3 bases are TGTGCCAGCAGGCTAAGGCTAGCCCAAGAGACCCAGTACTTC. It translates to CASRLRLAQETQYF. The chain joins TRBV2 to TRBJ2-5; D may be TRBD2 (5 bases). CDR1 SNHLY and CDR2 FYNNEI come from the germline V gene. The CDR3 length is 14 residues. V lost 6 bases and J lost 1, with 12 bases in between.

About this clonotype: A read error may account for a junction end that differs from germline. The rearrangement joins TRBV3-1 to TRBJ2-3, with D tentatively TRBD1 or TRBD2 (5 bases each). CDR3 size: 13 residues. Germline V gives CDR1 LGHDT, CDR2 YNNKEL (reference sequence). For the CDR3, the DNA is TGTGCCGGCAGCCCCCTGGGGGCAGATACGCAGTATTTT. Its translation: CAGSPLGADTQYF.

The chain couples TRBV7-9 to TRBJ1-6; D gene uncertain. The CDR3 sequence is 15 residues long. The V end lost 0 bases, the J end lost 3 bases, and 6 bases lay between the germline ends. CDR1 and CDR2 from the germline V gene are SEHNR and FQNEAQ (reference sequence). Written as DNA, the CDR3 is TGTGCCAGCAGCTTAGCTAACTACTATAATTCACCCCTCCACTTT. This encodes CASSLANYYNSPLHF. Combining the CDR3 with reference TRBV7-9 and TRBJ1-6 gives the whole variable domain DTGVSQNPRHKITKRGQNVTFRCDPISEHNRLYWYRQTLGQGPEFLTYFQNEAQLEKSRLLSDRFSAERPKGSFSTLEIQRTEQGDSAMYLCASSLANYYNSPLHFGNGTRLTVT.

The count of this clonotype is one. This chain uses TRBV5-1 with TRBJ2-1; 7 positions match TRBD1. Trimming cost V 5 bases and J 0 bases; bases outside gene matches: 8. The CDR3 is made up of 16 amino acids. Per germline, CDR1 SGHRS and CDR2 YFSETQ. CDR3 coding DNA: TGCGCCAGCAGAAAGGGGGCAGGGGGCTCCTACAATGAGCAGTTCTTC. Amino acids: CASRKGAGGSYNEQFF.

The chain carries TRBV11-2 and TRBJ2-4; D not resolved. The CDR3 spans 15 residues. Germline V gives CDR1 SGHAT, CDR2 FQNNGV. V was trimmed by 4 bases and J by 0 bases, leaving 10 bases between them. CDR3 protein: CASSSIRLAKNIQYF. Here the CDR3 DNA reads TGTGCCAGCAGCTCCATCAGGCTAGCCAAAAACATTCAGTACTTC.

CDR3 amino acids: CSARAREGGGKNIQYF. The CDR3 DNA reads TGCAGTGCTAGAGCCAGGGAAGGGGGAGGCAAAAACATTCAGTACTTC. This sequence joins TRBV20-1 and TRBJ2-4; perhaps D is TRBD1 or TRBD2 (6 bases each). Looked up from germline, CDR1 is DFQATT and CDR2 is SNEGSKA (reference sequence). Trimming removed 1 base at V and 3 bases at J, with 16 bases between. The CDR3 is 16 residues long.

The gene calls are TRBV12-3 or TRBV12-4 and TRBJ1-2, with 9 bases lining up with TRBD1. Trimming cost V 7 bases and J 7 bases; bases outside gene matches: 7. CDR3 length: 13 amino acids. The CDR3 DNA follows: TGTGCCAGCACACAGGGGACAGGGTTTGGCTACACCTTC. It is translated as CASTQGTGFGYTF.

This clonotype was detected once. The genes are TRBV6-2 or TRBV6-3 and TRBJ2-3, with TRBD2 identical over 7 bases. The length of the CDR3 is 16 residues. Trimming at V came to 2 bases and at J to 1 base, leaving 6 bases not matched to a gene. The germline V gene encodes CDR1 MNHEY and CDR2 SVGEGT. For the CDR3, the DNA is TGTGCCAGCAGTTACGACGAGCGGGGAGGCACAGATACGCAGTATTTT. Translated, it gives CASSYDERGGTDTQYF.

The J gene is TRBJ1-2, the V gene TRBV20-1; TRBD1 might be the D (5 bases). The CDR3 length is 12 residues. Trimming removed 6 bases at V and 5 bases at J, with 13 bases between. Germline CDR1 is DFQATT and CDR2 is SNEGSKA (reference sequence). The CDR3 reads CSATYEGYGYTF. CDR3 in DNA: TGCAGTGCCACATACGAGGGGTATGGCTACACCTTC.

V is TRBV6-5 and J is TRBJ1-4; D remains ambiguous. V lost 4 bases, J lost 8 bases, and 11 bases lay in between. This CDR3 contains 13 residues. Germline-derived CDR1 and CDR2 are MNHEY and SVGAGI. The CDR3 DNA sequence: TGTGCCAGCAGTTCTAGTTTCGAGGAAAAACTGTTTTTT. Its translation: CASSSSFEEKLFF.

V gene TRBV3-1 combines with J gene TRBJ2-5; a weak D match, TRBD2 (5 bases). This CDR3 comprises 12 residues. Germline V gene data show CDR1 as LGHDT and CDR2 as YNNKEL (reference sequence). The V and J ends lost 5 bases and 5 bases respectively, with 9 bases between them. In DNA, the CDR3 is TGTGCCAGCAGCACTAGTTGGGAGACCCAGTACTTC. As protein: CASSTSWETQYF.

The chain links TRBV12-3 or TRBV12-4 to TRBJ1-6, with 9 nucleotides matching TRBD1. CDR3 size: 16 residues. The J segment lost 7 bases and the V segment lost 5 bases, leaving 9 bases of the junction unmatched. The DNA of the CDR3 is TGTGCCAGCAGTCCATCACAGGGGGCGCGAAATTCACCCCTCCACTTT. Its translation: CASSPSQGARNSPLHF.

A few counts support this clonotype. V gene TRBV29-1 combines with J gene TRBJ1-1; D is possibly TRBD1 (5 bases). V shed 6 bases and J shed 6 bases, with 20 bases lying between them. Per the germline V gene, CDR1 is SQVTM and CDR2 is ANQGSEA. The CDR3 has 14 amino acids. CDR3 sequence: CSVYPEAGMAEAFF. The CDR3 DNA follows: TGCAGCGTCTATCCCGAGGCAGGGATGGCTGAAGCTTTCTTT.

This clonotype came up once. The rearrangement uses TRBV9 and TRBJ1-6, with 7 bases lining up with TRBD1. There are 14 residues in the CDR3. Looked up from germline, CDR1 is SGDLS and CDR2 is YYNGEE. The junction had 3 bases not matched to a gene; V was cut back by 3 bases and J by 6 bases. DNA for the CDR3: TGTGCCAGCAGCGAACAGGGGAGTAATTCACCCCTCCACTTT. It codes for CASSEQGSNSPLHF.

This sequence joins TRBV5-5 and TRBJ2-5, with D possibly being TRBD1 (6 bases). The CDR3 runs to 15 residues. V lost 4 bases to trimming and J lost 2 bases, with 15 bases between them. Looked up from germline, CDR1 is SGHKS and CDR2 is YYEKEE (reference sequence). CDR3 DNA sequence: TGTGCCAGCAGCCCCCCCCAGGGGCGTCAAGAGACCCAGTACTTC. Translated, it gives CASSPPQGRQETQYF.

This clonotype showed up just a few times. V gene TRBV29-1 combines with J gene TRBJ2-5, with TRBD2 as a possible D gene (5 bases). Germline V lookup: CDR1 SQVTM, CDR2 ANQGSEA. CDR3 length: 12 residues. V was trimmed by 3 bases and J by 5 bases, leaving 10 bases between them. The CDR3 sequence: CSVDRRGETQYF. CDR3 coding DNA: TGCAGCGTTGACAGGAGAGGGGAGACCCAGTACTTC.

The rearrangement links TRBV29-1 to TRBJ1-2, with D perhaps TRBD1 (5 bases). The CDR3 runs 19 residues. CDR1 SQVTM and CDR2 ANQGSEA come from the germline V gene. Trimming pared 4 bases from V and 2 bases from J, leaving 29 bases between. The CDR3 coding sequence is TGCAGCGTTGCAGGGATGATGGAGATCGGGGCCACAGCCAACTATGGCTACACCTTC. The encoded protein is CSVAGMMEIGATANYGYTF.

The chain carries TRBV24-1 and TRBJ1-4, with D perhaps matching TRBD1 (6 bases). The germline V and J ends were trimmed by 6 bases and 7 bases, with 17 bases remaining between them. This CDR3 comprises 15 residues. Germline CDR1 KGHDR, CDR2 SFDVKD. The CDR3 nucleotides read TGTGCCACCAGTCCGGCAGGGGCGTTCGGTGAAAAACTGTTTTTT. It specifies CATSPAGAFGEKLFF.

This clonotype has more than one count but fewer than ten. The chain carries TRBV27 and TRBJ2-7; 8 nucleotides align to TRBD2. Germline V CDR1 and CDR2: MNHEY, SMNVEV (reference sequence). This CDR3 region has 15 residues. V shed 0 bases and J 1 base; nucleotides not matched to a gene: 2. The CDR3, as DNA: TGTGCCAGCAGTTTATCGAGCGGGGGTTCCTACGAGCAGTACTTC. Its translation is CASSLSSGGSYEQYF.

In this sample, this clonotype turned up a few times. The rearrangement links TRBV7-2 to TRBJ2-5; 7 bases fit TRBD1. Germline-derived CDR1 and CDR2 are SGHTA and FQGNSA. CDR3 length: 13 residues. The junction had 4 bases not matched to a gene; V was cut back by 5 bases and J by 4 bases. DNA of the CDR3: TGTGCCAGCAGCCGTAGACAGGGAGAGACCCAGTACTTC. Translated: CASSRRQGETQYF.

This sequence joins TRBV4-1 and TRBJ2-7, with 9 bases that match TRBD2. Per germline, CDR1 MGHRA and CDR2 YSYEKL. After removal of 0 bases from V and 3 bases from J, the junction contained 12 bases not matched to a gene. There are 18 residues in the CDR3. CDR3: CASSQDISSGGLHYEQYF. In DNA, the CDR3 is TGCGCCAGCAGCCAAGATATCAGTAGCGGGGGCCTGCACTACGAGCAGTACTTC.